Following are 2 T cell receptor beta chains from one sample sequenced in a study of blood T cell repertoires in COVID-19. Sequencing was performed with immunoSEQ multiplex PCR; in TCRdb, only in-frame clones are kept and a portion is missing. This repertoire shows around 300,000 clones, 75% to 95% found once; its top ten account for approximately 7.5%. The sequencing input was peripheral blood. The source of these receptors is a woman under 40 with COVID-19, enrolled during active disease.

The chain employs TRBV19 and TRBJ1-5, with a possible D match to TRBD1 (6 bases). V lost 3 bases and J 7 bases, leaving 13 bases between the germline ends. The germline V gene encodes CDR1 LNHDA and CDR2 SQIVND (reference sequence). This CDR3 comprises 14 residues. Here the CDR3 DNA reads TGTGCCAGTAGTATTCCCCAGGGGCGGCAGCCCCAGCATTTT. Translation gives CASSIPQGRQPQHF.

The chain couples TRBV14 to TRBJ2-5; the match to TRBD1 covers 7 bases. The CDR3 consists of 15 residues. After removal of 0 bases from V and 5 bases from J, the junction contained 6 bases not matched to a gene. Germline loops: CDR1 SGHDN, CDR2 FVKESK. The CDR3 DNA follows: TGTGCCAGCAGCCAAGAATTGACAGGGCTGGAGACCCAGTACTTC. Translated, it gives CASSQELTGLETQYF.